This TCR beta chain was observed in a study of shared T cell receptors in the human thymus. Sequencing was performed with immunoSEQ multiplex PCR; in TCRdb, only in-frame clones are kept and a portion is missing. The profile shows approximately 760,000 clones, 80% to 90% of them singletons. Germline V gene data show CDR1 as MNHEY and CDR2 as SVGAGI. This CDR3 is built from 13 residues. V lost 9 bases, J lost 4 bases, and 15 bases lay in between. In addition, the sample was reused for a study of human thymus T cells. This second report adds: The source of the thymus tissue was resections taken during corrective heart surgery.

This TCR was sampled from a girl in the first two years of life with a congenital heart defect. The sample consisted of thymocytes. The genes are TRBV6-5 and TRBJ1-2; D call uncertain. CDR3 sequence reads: CASGMAQFYGYTF. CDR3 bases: TGTGCCAGTGGTATGGCACAGTTCTATGGCTACACCTTC.